This is a list of T cell receptor beta chains from one sample in a study of shared clonotypes between healthy human individuals. Generated by immunoSEQ multiplex PCR, the TCRdb table keeps only in-frame clones and is missing some. The table lists 450,000 to 700,000 clones, nearly 97% of them singletons, with 0.095% to 0.12% in the top ten. Sequenced: naive CD8+ T cells sorted from blood. The receptors derive from a woman aged 25 to 45 in good health. Both conserved end residues are part of each CDR3. D genes are given only for firm matches. Clone size appears in some rows only: once, few, many, or a class for an expanded clone.

j_gene: TRBJ2-7
len: 13
d_gene: NA
abundance: NA
v_gene: TRBV5-5
CDR3aa: CASSDSGGLEQYF
CDR3nt: TGTGCCAGCAGCGATTCTGGGGGGCTCGAGCAGTACTTC

j_gene: TRBJ1-2
len: 13
d_gene: TRBD1
abundance: NA
v_gene: TRBV6-6
CDR3aa: CANSTGLNYGYTF
CDR3nt: TGTGCCAACTCGACAGGGCTTAACTATGGCTACACCTTC

j_gene: TRBJ1-1
len: 14
d_gene: NA
abundance: NA
v_gene: TRBV7-9
CDR3aa: CASSPGQLFAEAFF
CDR3nt: TGTGCCAGCAGCCCCGGACAGTTGTTCGCTGAAGCTTTCTTT

j_gene: TRBJ2-5
len: 16
d_gene: TRBD2
abundance: NA
v_gene: TRBV5-6
CDR3aa: CASSLGLAEGTTEQYF
CDR3nt: TGTGCCAGCAGCTTGGGACTAGCGGAAGGGACTACGGAGCAGTACTTC

j_gene: TRBJ1-1
len: 13
d_gene: NA
abundance: once
v_gene: TRBV29-1
CDR3aa: CSVEDRVNTEAFF
CDR3nt: TGCAGCGTTGAAGACAGGGTGAACACTGAAGCTTTCTTT

j_gene: TRBJ2-3
len: 16
d_gene: TRBD2
abundance: NA
v_gene: TRBV19
CDR3aa: CASISTSGRVADTQYF
CDR3nt: TGTGCCAGTATTAGTACTAGCGGGAGGGTGGCAGATACGCAGTATTTT

j_gene: TRBJ2-3
len: 14
d_gene: NA
abundance: NA
v_gene: TRBV28
CDR3aa: CASSFRGSTDTQYF
CDR3nt: TGTGCCAGCAGTTTCCGGGGTAGCACAGATACGCAGTATTTT

j_gene: TRBJ1-2
len: 15
d_gene: TRBD1
abundance: NA
v_gene: TRBV7-9
CDR3aa: CASSPPLDRDYGYTF
CDR3nt: TGTGCCAGCAGCCCACCACTTGACAGGGACTATGGCTACACCTTC

j_gene: TRBJ1-1
len: 14
d_gene: NA
abundance: NA
v_gene: TRBV2
CDR3aa: CASSGWATGTEAFF
CDR3nt: TGTGCCAGCAGTGGCTGGGCTACAGGTACTGAAGCTTTCTTT

j_gene: TRBJ2-1
len: 14
d_gene: NA
abundance: NA
v_gene: TRBV2
CDR3aa: CASSVSRSWNEQFF
CDR3nt: TGTGCCAGCAGTGTGAGTAGGAGCTGGAATGAGCAGTTCTTC

j_gene: TRBJ2-7
len: 16
d_gene: TRBD1
abundance: NA
v_gene: TRBV6-5
CDR3aa: CASSYSGTGKNYEQYF
CDR3nt: TGTGCCAGCAGTTACTCGGGGACAGGGAAAAACTACGAGCAGTACTTC

j_gene: TRBJ1-1
len: 18
d_gene: NA
abundance: NA
v_gene: TRBV2
CDR3aa: CASSEPFSPAGSNTEAFF
CDR3nt: TGTGCCAGCAGTGAACCGTTCTCCCCCGCTGGTTCGAACACTGAAGCTTTCTTT

j_gene: TRBJ2-7
len: 14
d_gene: NA
abundance: NA
v_gene: TRBV10-3
CDR3aa: CAISEYGGAYEQYF
CDR3nt: TGTGCCATCAGTGAATATGGGGGCGCCTACGAGCAGTACTTC

j_gene: TRBJ2-3
len: 16
d_gene: TRBD2
abundance: NA
v_gene: TRBV28
CDR3aa: CASSFGLAADTDTQYF
CDR3nt: TGTGCCAGCAGTTTCGGGCTAGCGGCAGATACAGATACGCAGTATTTT

j_gene: TRBJ2-7
len: 15
d_gene: NA
abundance: NA
v_gene: TRBV5-1
CDR3aa: CASSLASVQSYEQYF
CDR3nt: TGCGCCAGCAGCTTAGCTAGCGTACAATCCTACGAGCAGTACTTC

j_gene: TRBJ2-7
len: 16
d_gene: TRBD2
abundance: NA
v_gene: TRBV6-5
CDR3aa: CASSYRTSGNVYEQYF
CDR3nt: TGTGCCAGCAGTTACCGGACTAGCGGGAACGTTTACGAGCAGTACTTC

j_gene: TRBJ2-1
len: 14
d_gene: NA
abundance: NA
v_gene: TRBV27
CDR3aa: CASSDTPDDNEQFF
CDR3nt: TGTGCCAGCAGTGATACCCCAGACGACAATGAGCAGTTCTTC

j_gene: TRBJ2-7
len: 13
d_gene: NA
abundance: NA
v_gene: TRBV27
CDR3aa: CASSWDSSYEQYF
CDR3nt: TGTGCCAGCAGTTGGGACTCGTCCTACGAGCAGTACTTC

j_gene: TRBJ2-3
len: 15
d_gene: NA
abundance: NA
v_gene: TRBV14
CDR3aa: CASSQTGYFADTQYF
CDR3nt: TGTGCCAGCAGCCAAACAGGGTACTTTGCAGATACGCAGTATTTT

j_gene: TRBJ2-7
len: 14
d_gene: NA
abundance: NA
v_gene: TRBV13
CDR3aa: CASSLDRGGYEQYF
CDR3nt: TGTGCCAGCAGCTTAGACAGGGGAGGCTACGAGCAGTACTTC

j_gene: TRBJ1-2
len: 14
d_gene: TRBD1
abundance: NA
v_gene: TRBV5-1
CDR3aa: CASSLEGQGYGYTF
CDR3nt: TGCGCCAGCAGCTTGGAGGGACAGGGGTATGGCTACACCTTC

j_gene: TRBJ2-1
len: 14
d_gene: NA
abundance: NA
v_gene: TRBV5-8
CDR3aa: CASNSGYSYNEQFF
CDR3nt: TGTGCCAGCAACTCAGGGTACTCCTACAATGAGCAGTTCTTC

j_gene: TRBJ2-7
len: 15
d_gene: TRBD1
abundance: NA
v_gene: TRBV5-4
CDR3aa: CASSYYRGPAYEQYF
CDR3nt: TGTGCCAGCAGCTATTACAGGGGGCCAGCCTACGAGCAGTACTTC

j_gene: TRBJ2-2
len: 14
d_gene: NA
abundance: NA
v_gene: TRBV11-2
CDR3aa: CASSYLLGGVELFF
CDR3nt: TGTGCCAGCAGCTACCTCTTAGGAGGTGTGGAGCTGTTTTTT

j_gene: TRBJ1-1
len: 14
d_gene: TRBD1
abundance: NA
v_gene: TRBV28
CDR3aa: CASSLRGLNTEAFF
CDR3nt: TGTGCCAGCAGTTTAAGGGGGCTCAACACTGAAGCTTTCTTT

j_gene: TRBJ2-7
len: 16
d_gene: NA
abundance: NA
v_gene: TRBV11-2
CDR3aa: CASSSGVGPRDYEQYF
CDR3nt: TGTGCCAGCAGCTCCGGTGTGGGACCCCGCGACTACGAGCAGTACTTC

j_gene: TRBJ2-1
len: 19
d_gene: NA
abundance: NA
v_gene: TRBV19
CDR3aa: CASSITPYPIELGINEQFF
CDR3nt: TGTGCCAGTAGTATAACACCGTACCCGATCGAGTTGGGGATCAATGAGCAGTTCTTC

j_gene: TRBJ2-5
len: 20
d_gene: TRBD2
abundance: NA
v_gene: TRBV28
CDR3aa: CASSLWPSGSLYGFKETQYF
CDR3nt: TGTGCCAGCAGTTTATGGCCTAGCGGGAGTTTGTACGGTTTTAAGGAGACCCAGTACTTC

j_gene: TRBJ2-7
len: 12
d_gene: NA
abundance: NA
v_gene: TRBV27
CDR3aa: CASSSYRYEQYF
CDR3nt: TGTGCCAGCAGTTCCTATCGCTACGAGCAGTACTTC

j_gene: TRBJ2-7
len: 12
d_gene: NA
abundance: NA
v_gene: TRBV2
CDR3aa: CARGAGRYEQYF
CDR3nt: TGTGCCAGGGGGGCCGGGCGTTACGAGCAGTACTTC

j_gene: TRBJ2-2
len: 15
d_gene: NA
abundance: NA
v_gene: TRBV5-4
CDR3aa: CASSLLAGDTGELFF
CDR3nt: TGTGCCAGCAGCTTGTTGGCAGGGGACACCGGGGAGCTGTTTTTT

j_gene: TRBJ2-7
len: 14
d_gene: TRBD1
abundance: NA
v_gene: TRBV18
CDR3aa: CASSQRTGGYEQYF
CDR3nt: TGTGCCAGCTCCCAGAGGACAGGGGGCTACGAGCAGTACTTC

j_gene: TRBJ2-7
len: 16
d_gene: TRBD2
abundance: NA
v_gene: TRBV27
CDR3aa: CASSPGTSGSSYEQYF
CDR3nt: TGTGCCAGCAGCCCCGGGACTAGCGGGAGCTCCTACGAGCAGTACTTC

j_gene: TRBJ1-5
len: 13
d_gene: NA
abundance: NA
v_gene: TRBV4-1
CDR3aa: CASSQEPVRPQHF
CDR3nt: TGCGCCAGCAGCCAAGAGCCCGTTCGGCCCCAGCATTTT

j_gene: TRBJ2-7
len: 16
d_gene: NA
abundance: NA
v_gene: TRBV7-8
CDR3aa: CASSFKIGRSRHEQYF
CDR3nt: TGTGCCAGCAGCTTTAAAATCGGACGTTCGCGGCACGAGCAGTACTTC

j_gene: TRBJ2-1
len: 16
d_gene: TRBD2
abundance: NA
v_gene: TRBV2
CDR3aa: CASTRSGGSSYNEQFF
CDR3nt: TGTGCCAGCACACGGAGCGGGGGAAGCTCCTACAATGAGCAGTTCTTC

j_gene: TRBJ2-5
len: 14
d_gene: NA
abundance: NA
v_gene: TRBV27
CDR3aa: CASSLRGFQETQYF
CDR3nt: TGTGCCAGCAGTTTGAGGGGGTTCCAAGAGACCCAGTACTTC

j_gene: TRBJ2-5
len: 16
d_gene: NA
abundance: NA
v_gene: TRBV13
CDR3aa: CASTIRPGGVMETQYF
CDR3nt: TGTGCCAGCACCATCCGACCTGGGGGCGTTATGGAGACCCAGTACTTC

j_gene: TRBJ2-7
len: 13
d_gene: NA
abundance: NA
v_gene: TRBV4-1
CDR3aa: CASSQVDGYEQYF
CDR3nt: TGCGCCAGCAGCCAAGTAGACGGTTACGAGCAGTACTTC

j_gene: TRBJ2-1
len: 15
d_gene: TRBD2
abundance: NA
v_gene: TRBV19
CDR3aa: CASSTIAGMLYEQFF
CDR3nt: TGTGCCAGTAGTACGATAGCGGGAATGCTATATGAGCAGTTCTTC

j_gene: TRBJ1-5
len: 15
d_gene: NA
abundance: NA
v_gene: TRBV4-1
CDR3aa: CASSAQGLASQPQHF
CDR3nt: TGCGCCAGCAGCGCTCAAGGGCTAGCCAGTCAGCCCCAGCATTTT

j_gene: TRBJ2-7
len: 15
d_gene: TRBD2
abundance: NA
v_gene: TRBV27
CDR3aa: CASSLLGEGSYEQYF
CDR3nt: TGTGCCAGCAGTTTATTGGGGGAGGGATCCTACGAGCAGTACTTC

j_gene: TRBJ2-5
len: 12
d_gene: TRBD2
abundance: NA
v_gene: TRBV2
CDR3aa: CTSGRTGETQYF
CDR3nt: TGTACCAGCGGGAGAACGGGAGAGACCCAGTACTTC

j_gene: TRBJ2-1
len: 14
d_gene: TRBD2
abundance: NA
v_gene: TRBV13
CDR3aa: CASSSSGNNNEQFF
CDR3nt: TGTGCCAGCAGCTCTAGCGGAAACAACAATGAGCAGTTCTTC

j_gene: TRBJ1-3
len: 16
d_gene: NA
abundance: NA
v_gene: TRBV7-8
CDR3aa: CASSLEAGLGGNTIYF
CDR3nt: TGTGCCAGCAGCTTAGAGGCGGGCTTAGGTGGAAACACCATATATTTT

j_gene: TRBJ1-4
len: 16
d_gene: TRBD1
abundance: once
v_gene: TRBV4-1
CDR3aa: CASSQGGQAPNEKLFF
CDR3nt: TGCGCCAGCAGCCAAGGGGGACAGGCGCCAAATGAAAAACTGTTTTTT

j_gene: TRBJ2-1
len: 15
d_gene: NA
abundance: once
v_gene: TRBV7-9
CDR3aa: CASSIPAGNYNEQFF
CDR3nt: TGTGCCAGCAGCATCCCTGCGGGAAACTACAATGAGCAGTTCTTC

j_gene: TRBJ2-1
len: 14
d_gene: TRBD2
abundance: few
v_gene: TRBV9
CDR3aa: CASSVAGGSDEQFF
CDR3nt: TGTGCCAGCAGCGTAGCGGGAGGGTCGGATGAGCAGTTCTTC

j_gene: TRBJ2-1
len: 18
d_gene: NA
abundance: once
v_gene: TRBV19
CDR3aa: CASSMALAPPAPYNEQFF
CDR3nt: TGTGCCAGTAGTATGGCCCTAGCGCCACCCGCCCCCTACAATGAGCAGTTCTTC

j_gene: TRBJ2-7
len: 15
d_gene: TRBD1
abundance: NA
v_gene: TRBV27
CDR3aa: CASSPNDRAAYEQYF
CDR3nt: TGTGCCAGCAGTCCAAATGACAGGGCCGCCTACGAGCAGTACTTC

j_gene: TRBJ2-7
len: 13
d_gene: NA
abundance: NA
v_gene: TRBV28
CDR3aa: CASSFPRTYEQYF
CDR3nt: TGTGCCAGCAGTTTCCCCAGGACCTACGAGCAGTACTTC

j_gene: TRBJ2-5
len: 13
d_gene: NA
abundance: NA
v_gene: TRBV10-3
CDR3aa: CAIKWEVGETQYF
CDR3nt: TGTGCCATCAAGTGGGAGGTGGGGGAGACCCAGTACTTC

j_gene: TRBJ1-1
len: 13
d_gene: NA
abundance: NA
v_gene: TRBV28
CDR3aa: CASSLVMGTEAFF
CDR3nt: TGTGCCAGCAGTTTAGTCATGGGAACTGAAGCTTTCTTT

j_gene: TRBJ1-5
len: 14
d_gene: NA
abundance: NA
v_gene: TRBV2
CDR3aa: CASSEPSHNQPQHF
CDR3nt: TGTGCCAGCAGTGAACCCTCACACAATCAGCCCCAGCATTTT